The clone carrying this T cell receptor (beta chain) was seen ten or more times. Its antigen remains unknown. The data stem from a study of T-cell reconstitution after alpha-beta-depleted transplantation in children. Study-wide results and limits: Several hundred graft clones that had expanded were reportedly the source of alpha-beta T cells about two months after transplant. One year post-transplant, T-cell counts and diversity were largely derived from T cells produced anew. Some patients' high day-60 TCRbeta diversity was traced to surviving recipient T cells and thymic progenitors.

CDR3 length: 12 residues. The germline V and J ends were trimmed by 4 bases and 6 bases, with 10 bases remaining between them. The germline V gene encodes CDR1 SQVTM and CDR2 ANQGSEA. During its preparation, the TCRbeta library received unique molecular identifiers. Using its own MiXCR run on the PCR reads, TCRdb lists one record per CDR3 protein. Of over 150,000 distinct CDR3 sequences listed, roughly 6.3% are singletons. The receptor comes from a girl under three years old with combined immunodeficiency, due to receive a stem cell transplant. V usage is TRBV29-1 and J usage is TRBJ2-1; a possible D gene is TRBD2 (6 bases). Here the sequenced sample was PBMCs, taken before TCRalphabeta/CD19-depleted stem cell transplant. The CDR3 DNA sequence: TGCAGCGTTGCCTGGGGAGGCAATGAGCAGTTCTTC. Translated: CSVAWGGNEQFF.